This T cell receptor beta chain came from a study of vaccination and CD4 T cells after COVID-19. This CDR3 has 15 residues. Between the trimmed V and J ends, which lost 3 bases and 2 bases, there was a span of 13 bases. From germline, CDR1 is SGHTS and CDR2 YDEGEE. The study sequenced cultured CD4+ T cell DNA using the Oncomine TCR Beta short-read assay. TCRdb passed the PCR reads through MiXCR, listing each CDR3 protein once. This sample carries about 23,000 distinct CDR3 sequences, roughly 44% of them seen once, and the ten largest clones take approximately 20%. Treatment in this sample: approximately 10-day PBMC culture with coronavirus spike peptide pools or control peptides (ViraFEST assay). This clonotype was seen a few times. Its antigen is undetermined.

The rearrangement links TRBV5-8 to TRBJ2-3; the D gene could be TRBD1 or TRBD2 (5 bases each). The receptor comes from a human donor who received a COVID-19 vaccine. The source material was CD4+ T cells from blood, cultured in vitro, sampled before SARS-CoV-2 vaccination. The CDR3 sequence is CASSYPWGTTDTQYF. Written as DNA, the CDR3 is TGTGCCAGCAGCTATCCGTGGGGGACCACAGATACGCAGTATTTT.